The present TCR beta chain was sequenced within a study of cytomegalovirus exposure and HLA in healthy donors. 13 Jbeta primers and 60 Vbeta primers were used for the PCR. Some clones are missing from TCRdb's copy, which holds only in-frame ones; the method was immunoSEQ multiplex PCR. The sample holds tens of thousands of clones. Germline V gives CDR1 SGHRS, CDR2 YFSETQ. The ends were cut back, 0 bases at V and 9 bases at J, with 7 bases in the middle. The CDR3 is 13 amino acids. This clonotype originated in a woman younger than 45 in good health and CMV-seronegative. Material for sequencing was PBMCs. The chain recombines TRBV5-1 with TRBJ1-6; D unresolved. CDR3: CASSLVPGSPLHF. In nucleotides, the CDR3 is TGCGCCAGCAGCTTGGTCCCGGGTTCACCCCTCCACTTT.